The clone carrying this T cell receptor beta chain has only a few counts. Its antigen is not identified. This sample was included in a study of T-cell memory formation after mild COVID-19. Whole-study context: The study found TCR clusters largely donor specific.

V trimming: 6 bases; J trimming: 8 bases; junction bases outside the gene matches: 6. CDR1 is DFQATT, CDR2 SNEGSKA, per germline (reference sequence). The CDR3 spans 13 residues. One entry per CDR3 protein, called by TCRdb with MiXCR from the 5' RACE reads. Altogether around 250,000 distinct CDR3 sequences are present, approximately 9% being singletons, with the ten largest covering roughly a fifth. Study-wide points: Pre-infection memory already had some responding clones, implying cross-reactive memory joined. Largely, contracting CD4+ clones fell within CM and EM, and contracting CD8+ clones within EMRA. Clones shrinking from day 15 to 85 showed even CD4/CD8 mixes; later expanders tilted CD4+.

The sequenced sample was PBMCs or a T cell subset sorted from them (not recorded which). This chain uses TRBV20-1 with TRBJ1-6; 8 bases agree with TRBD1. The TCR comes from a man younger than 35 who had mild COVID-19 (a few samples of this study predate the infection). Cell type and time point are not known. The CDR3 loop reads CSAGDRPYSPLHF. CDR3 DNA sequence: TGCAGTGCCGGGGACAGGCCCTATTCACCCCTCCACTTT.